This T cell receptor beta chain is from a study of vaccination and CD4 T cells after COVID-19 (dated 2022 in TCRdb). Some background on the complete study: The convalescent cohort included six males and four females, with two Hispanic individuals, seven Caucasians, two Asians and one multiracial person. Participants received two doses of either the Pfizer-BioNTech BNT162b2 vaccine (n=8) or the Moderna mRNA-1273 vaccine (n=2). Post-COVID blood samples were collected from convalescent patients a median of roughly 100 days after diagnosis, with a range of roughly 35 to 180 days. Post-vaccine blood samples were obtained a median of around 67 days after the second vaccine dose, with a range of 14 to 241 days. Overlapping spike peptide pools from SARS-CoV-2 and from the common cold coronaviruses HCoV-NL63, HCoV-OC43 and HCoV-229E were used as culture stimuli. Control cultures received a CEFX viral epitope pool as the positive control, an HIV-1 Nef peptide pool as the negative control, or no peptide. In 10 COVID-19 convalescent patients and a few infection-naive healthy vaccine recipients, the spike-specific CD4+ TCR repertoire before mRNA vaccination was compared with the repertoire after mRNA vaccination. An earlier paper using these donors assessed, at the TCR clonotype level, memory CD4+ T cell crossreactivity between SARS-CoV-2 and common cold coronavirus spike proteins.

Paper-wide results and their limitations: Nearly all vaccine-specific clones in convalescent patients (304 of 307) were mono-reactive for SARS-CoV-2 spike rather than cross-reactive with common cold coronaviruses. The median number of SARS-CoV-2-reactive clonotypes rose from 20 to 25 after infection to some 37 after vaccination, but the change was not significant. Relatively few convalescent patients were included in the study, and early timepoints after natural infection were not analyzed. In convalescent patients, a median around 85% of post-vaccine SARS-CoV-2-reactive clones were detected only after vaccination, and vaccine-specific priming was suggested by this finding.

Libraries were constructed by PCR. TCR sequencing of DNA from cultured CD4+ T cells used the Oncomine TCR Beta short-read assay at the Johns Hopkins FTIC core. The QIAamp micro DNA kit was used to extract genomic DNA from the cultured CD4+ T cells. Oncomine TCR Beta libraries made from cultured CD4+ T cells were pooled using unique dual indexes and sequenced on an Illumina iSeq 100. As for the authors' bioinformatics: Non-productive sequences were filtered out, and CDR3s that did not start with C, did not end with F or W, or were shorter than 7 amino acids were discarded. Antigen-specific clonotypes were identified with the MANAFEST web application by comparing peptide-stimulated wells with reference and other culture wells. To be called positive, a clone needed an FDR below 0.05, an odds ratio above 5, and a productive frequency above 0.1% in at least two of three replicate wells. Cross-reactive clonotypes were defined as significantly expanded in both SARS-CoV-2 spike wells and at least one common cold coronavirus spike condition. CDR3 homology was assessed with Levenshtein distances (stringdist) and unrooted phylogenetic trees (ape) in R version 3.6.1. TCRdb redid the processing of the public reads, applying fastp at Q25 and MiXCR, and retained in-frame beta chains. Entries that share a CDR3 protein sequence are merged under the most common genes and DNA. The V and J calls reflect TCRdb's pipeline rather than the authors' work. This sample gives 6,500 to 7,000 distinct CDR3 sequences in total; 70% to 80% of them show up just once. The biggest ten clones account for approximately 35% of the sample.

From the cysteine up to the phenylalanine, the CDR3 has a length of 16 residues. The entry retains the CDR3 DNA only, 48 bases that are in frame from base 1. Looking up the germline V gene (reference sequence) yields CDR1 DFQATT and CDR2 SNEGSKA. V loses 3 bases at its end and J loses 5 bases; junction bases beyond the gene matches: 15. This clonotype was seen a few times. Its antigen remains unidentified. There are no base qualities to consult, and no much larger clone falls within one base. The sample's treatment or condition label, decoded: approximately 11-day PBMC culture with coronavirus spike peptide pools or control peptides (ViraFEST assay). CD4+ T cells from unexposed donors were collected before the COVID-19 pandemic (2011-2018). To expand antigen-specific T cells with peptide pools and then pick out the expanded clonotypes through TCR sequencing, the study relied on the ViraFEST assay. Each well held millions of PBMCs cultured in IMDM containing roughly 5% human AB serum and 10 IU/ml IL-2, with 8.5 to 10 ug/ml peptide pools added. On days 3 and 7, half of the culture medium was replaced with fresh IL-2-containing medium. CD4+ T cells were isolated after about 10 days of culture through negative selection using the EasySep CD4+ T cell isolation kit. Unexposed donor CD4+ T cells were tested for reactivity to SARS-CoV-2 S and N and four common cold coronavirus spike pools, as cell number allowed. PBMCs were separated from whole blood using Ficoll-Paque Plus gradient centrifugation and then either used fresh or cryopreserved at -140C. Culture conditions were generally each tested in triplicate wells. Leukapheresis product for the unexposed donors was purchased commercially.

This chain joins TRBV20-1 to TRBJ2-5; TRBD2 agrees with 7 junctional bases. The clonotype was recovered from a human donor in good health. Input material: CD4+ T cells from blood, cultured in vitro. The nucleotide sequence reads as follows: TGCAGTGCTAGCCTCACTAGCGAGGTTTTGTGGGAGACCCAGTACTTC. It encodes CSASLTSEVLWETQYF.